This TCR beta chain originates from a study of cytomegalovirus exposure and HLA in healthy donors. Overall study context: Most donors, 80% to 90% of approximately 400 genotyped, fell in the Caucasian-associated ancestry cluster.

Details on this clone: What it binds is not known.

Primers included in the PCR were 60 Vbeta and 13 Jbeta primers. Data came from immunoSEQ multiplex PCR; TCRdb stores just in-frame clones and leaves some out. The sample has about 210,000 clones; over 80% are singletons. Unrecorded immune exposures were likely, despite nominal health at sampling. Study observations and caveats: Researchers catalogued approximately 160 TCR beta chains as cytomegalovirus-associated. Later analysis showed TCR association rates varying by HLA locus, highest for DRB1 and lowest for HLA-C.

Trimming cost V 0 bases and J 8 bases, with 16 bases left between them. Germline CDR1 is SGHTA and CDR2 is FQGNSA. The CDR3 runs 15 residues. The source material was PBMCs. V gene TRBV7-2 combines with J gene TRBJ1-2, with D perhaps matching TRBD1 (5 bases). The clonotype originates from a woman between 50 and 59 years old in good health and CMV-seropositive. The CDR3 region has the DNA TGTGCCAGCAGCTTAGCAGTTAACAGGTTCAACGGCTACACCTTC. Translated: CASSLAVNRFNGYTF.